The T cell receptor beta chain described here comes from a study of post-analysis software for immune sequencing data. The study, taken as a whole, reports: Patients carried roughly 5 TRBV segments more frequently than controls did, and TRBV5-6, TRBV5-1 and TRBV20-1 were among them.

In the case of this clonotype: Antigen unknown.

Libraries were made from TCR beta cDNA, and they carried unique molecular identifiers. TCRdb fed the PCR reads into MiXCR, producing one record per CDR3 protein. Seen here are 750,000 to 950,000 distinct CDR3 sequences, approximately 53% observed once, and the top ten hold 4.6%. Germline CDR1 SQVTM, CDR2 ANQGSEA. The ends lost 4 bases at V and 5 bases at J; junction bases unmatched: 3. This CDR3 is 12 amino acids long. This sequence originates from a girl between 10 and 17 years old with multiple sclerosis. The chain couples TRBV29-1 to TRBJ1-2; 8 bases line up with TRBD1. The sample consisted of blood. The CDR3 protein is CSVATGDYGYTF. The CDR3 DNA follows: TGCAGCGTTGCGACAGGGGATTATGGCTACACCTTC.